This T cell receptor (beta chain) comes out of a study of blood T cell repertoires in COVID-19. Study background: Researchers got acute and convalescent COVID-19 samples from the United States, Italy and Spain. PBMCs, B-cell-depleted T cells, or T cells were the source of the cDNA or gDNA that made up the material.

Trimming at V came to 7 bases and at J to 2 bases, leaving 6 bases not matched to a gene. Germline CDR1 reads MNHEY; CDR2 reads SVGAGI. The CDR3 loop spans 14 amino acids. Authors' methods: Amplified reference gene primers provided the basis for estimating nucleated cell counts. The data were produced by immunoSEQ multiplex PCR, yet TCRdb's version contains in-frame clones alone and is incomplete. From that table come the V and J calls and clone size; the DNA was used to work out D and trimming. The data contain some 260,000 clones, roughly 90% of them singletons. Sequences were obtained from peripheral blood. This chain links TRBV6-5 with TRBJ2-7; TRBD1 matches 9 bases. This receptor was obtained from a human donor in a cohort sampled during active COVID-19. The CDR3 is CASNHGTGPYEQYF. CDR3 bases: TGTGCCAGCAACCACGGGACAGGGCCCTACGAGCAGTACTTC.